Many counts were recorded for the clone carrying this TCR beta chain. The read terminates 3 residues ahead of where the CDR3 ends, so the germline J gene completes it. Germline CDR1 SGHRS, CDR2 YFSETQ. There are 16 residues in the CDR3. V lost 2 bases, J lost 3 bases, and 6 bases stayed unmatched. The data derive from a study of T cell clonality in common variable immunodeficiency. TCRdb's copy holds only in-frame clones and misses some; the assay was immunoSEQ multiplex PCR. The sample contains more than 30,000 clones, none of them singletons. The receptor was isolated from a person aged 18-70 years in good health. V is TRBV5-1 and J is TRBJ2-1; TRBD1 matches 9 bases. Material: peripheral blood mononuclear cells. CDR3 region: CASSLNPGQGYNEQFF. The part of the CDR3 DNA that was read is TGCGCCAGCAGCTTAAATCCGGGACAGGGCTACAATGAG. Using reference TRBV5-1 and TRBJ2-1 for the parts outside the CDR3, the full variable domain is KAGVTQTPRYLIKTRGQQVTLSCSPISGHRSVSWYQQTPGQGLQFLFEYFSETQRNKGNFPGRFSGRQFSNSRSEMNVSTLELGDSALYLCASSLNPGQGYNEQFFGPGTRLTVL.